This TCR beta chain was recovered during a study of T cell repertoires in cytomegalovirus infection. About the study: Indicated by public TCR beta signatures were CMV infection and matching HLA type.

A remark on this clonotype: The antigen is undetermined.

The CDR3 length is 16 residues. V lost 5 bases to trimming and J lost 1 base; unmatched junction nucleotides: 4. The germline gives CDR1 DFQATT, CDR2 SNEGSKA (reference sequence). General study results and limits: CMV carriers having the relevant HLA were flagged by cumulative public TCR beta family frequency. There were HLA-C-restricted CMV-specific TCR beta clonotypes dominating the ex vivo response.

A single record per CDR3 protein comes from TCRdb applying MiXCR to the reads. The sample has approximately 130,000 distinct CDR3 sequences; about 24% are singletons. This clonotype was sampled from a human donor in good health (CMV status not recorded). Some clones in this sample may be carry-over from other donors' samples. The sample taken for sequencing was PBMCs, sequenced either directly or after in vitro stimulation (not recorded which). The rearrangement links TRBV20-1 to TRBJ2-3; 15 bases agree with TRBD2. DNA of the CDR3: TGCAGTGCTGGGACTAGCGGGAGGTTTGGCACAGATACGCAGTATTTT. Translating gives CSAGTSGRFGTDTQYF.